This note documents a single T cell receptor (beta chain) sequence. Its antigen remains undetermined. It has no much larger one-base neighbor in the sample; base qualities were not kept. At one collaborating source in Seattle, patients were enrolled during active infection and were followed longitudinally through the course of disease. The collaborating institutions used their own protocols to collect whole blood in K2EDTA tubes. Collaborator samples were shipped for TCRbeta analysis as frozen whole blood, isolated PBMCs, or DNA extracted from either sample type. The immunoSEQ Assay, a bias-controlled multiplex PCR, was used to amplify TCRbeta CDR3 regions from genomic DNA. In the original analysis: Nucleated cell counts per sample were estimated from amplification of reference gene primers within the assay. To quantify the absolute abundance of each unique TCRbeta CDR3 rearrangement, sequence reads were collapsed and filtered. Productive Simpson clonality was computed per sample as the square root of Simpson's diversity index over productive rearrangements. TCRdb took over this immuneACCESS table, retaining in-frame rearrangements with V and J assigned. Such tables are incomplete; in checked studies, under half of the missing clones stem from an unresolved V gene, and the remainder is unexplained. V and J calls and clone size are given by that table; D and trimming were obtained from the DNA. Across this sample there are about 340,000 clones, with 75% to 90% seen only once. Roughly 7.2% of the sample is held by the ten biggest clonotypes.

This sample is part of a study of blood T cell repertoires in COVID-19 (dated by TCRdb to about 2020). Looking at the study overall: Samples covering the acute and convalescent phases of COVID-19 were provided by collaborators in the United States, Italy and Spain. Nearly every sample came with metadata listing a de-identified subject ID, COVID-19 status, age in years and sex. The samples were drawn from the first 160 participants of the ongoing ImmuneRACE study and from 1,200 or so subjects provided by 6 global collaborators. Subjects who had been exposed to COVID-19, were actively infected with it, or had recovered from it provided the deeply sampled blood TCRbeta repertoires that made up the dataset. HLA class I and class II types, where available, came from metadata supplied by the sample provider rather than from assay-based typing. The repertoires were released in a freely available public database intended as a resource for research on the immune response to SARS-CoV-2. The prospective study material was composed of cDNA or gDNA derived from T cells, B-cell-depleted T cells, or PBMCs. General findings and caveats noted by the study authors: The quantity of clinical and demographic metadata differed by source and by participant and was supplied without curation.

Measured from the cysteine to the phenylalanine, the CDR3 is 14 residues long. The retained sequence is limited to the CDR3, 42 bases, with the frame set at the first base. Sequences SEHNR (CDR1) and FQNEAQ (CDR2) are obtained from the germline V gene (reference sequence). After removal of 5 bases from V and 9 bases from J, the junction retains 8 bases not matched to a gene. The TCR sequence derives from a woman aged 55-70 years with COVID-19, enrolled during active disease. The sequenced sample was peripheral blood. The chain uses TRBV7-9 and TRBJ2-3; 10 middle bases align to TRBD1. The CDR3 protein is CASSRPGTGDTQYF. Read as DNA, the sequence is TGTGCCAGCAGCCGTCCCGGGACAGGGGACACGCAGTATTTT.